This T cell receptor beta chain appears in the sequencing data of a study of blood T cell repertoires in COVID-19. This clone was seen once. This table comes from immunoSEQ multiplex PCR, and its TCRdb copy is limited to in-frame clones, with some not included. The sample records approximately 250,000 clones, approximately 90% being singletons. With 8 bases clipped from V and 3 bases from J, the junction kept 3 bases outside the gene matches. The germline gives CDR1 WNHNN, CDR2 SYGVQD (reference sequence). The CDR3 extends over 13 amino acids. The genes are TRBV10-1 and TRBJ1-1; 10 bases fit TRBD1. Sequencing was performed on PBMCs or T cells enriched from blood (not recorded which). This clonotype was obtained from a man between 35 and 55 years old who had been exposed to COVID-19. This chain's CDR3 is CASRQGAYTEAFF. The CDR3 nucleotides read TGCGCCAGCCGACAGGGGGCGTACACTGAAGCTTTCTTT.